This T cell receptor beta chain was observed in a study of spatial heterogeneity in lung cancer. Study-wide context: Detection consistently captured more beta-chain sequences than alpha-chain sequences.

Unique molecular identifiers, one per molecule, were present on every TCR cDNA molecule. TCRdb re-called the 5' RACE reads with MiXCR, one entry per CDR3 protein. The data hold about 82,000 distinct CDR3 sequences, with around 12% observed a single time. Indicated time point: sample taken at primary tumor resection. Without sorting, whole RNA was sequenced from tumor, nontumor lung or frozen PBMC. The donor group consisted of over 60 patients who had untreated, early-stage non-small cell lung cancer. Remarks on this clonotype: Its matching antigen is unknown.

Study outcomes and limitations: More often at tumor resection than at routine follow-up, ubiquitous expanded tumor TCRs were detected in the blood.

CDR1 GTSNPN and CDR2 SVGIG come from the germline V gene (reference sequence). V dropped 3 bases and J dropped 10 bases, with 24 bases sitting between them. The CDR3 spans 15 residues. The gene calls are TRBV30 and TRBJ1-1; D unclear. Material: PBMCs, obtained at surgery. This TCR was sampled from a male donor with early-stage non-small cell lung cancer. CDR3 region: CAWREKAYPVGGAFF. As DNA, the CDR3 is TGTGCCTGGAGAGAAAAGGCCTATCCGGTTGGAGGAGCTTTCTTT.